The 30 T cell receptor beta chains given below trace back to one sample, sequenced in a study of regulatory T cells in long-lasting Graves disease. To make TCR beta libraries, researchers used iRepertoire HTBI primers and Arm-PCR of CDR3 regions. TCRdb recomputed calls from the multiplex PCR reads with MiXCR, one row per CDR3 protein. The sample includes hundreds of thousands of distinct CDR3 sequences, around 17% of them seen just once. Sample time point: newly diagnosed GD, antithyroid drugs for less than 3 months. PBMC-extracted RNA yielded the TCR library. These data were likewise used in another study, on T cells in Graves' hyperthyroidism and ophthalmopathy.

Sequences were derived from peripheral blood mononuclear cells (PBMCs), sampled at new diagnosis, from a patient treated with antithyroid drugs. The source of these receptors is a man aged 35 to 55 with Graves disease.

The chain couples TRBV6-2 or TRBV6-3 to TRBJ2-5; 8 positions agree with TRBD2. The CDR3 spans 14 residues. J lost 4 bases, V lost 7 bases, and 8 bases had no gene match. Germline CDR1 is MNHEY and CDR2 is SVGEGT. In DNA form, the CDR3 reads TGTGCCAGCATAAAACGGGGGGGCCTAGAGACCCAGTACTTC. It yields the protein CASIKRGGLETQYF.

This clonotype was counted many times. CDR3: CASSYFPDRRDYGYTF. DNA for the CDR3: TGTGCCAGCAGTTACTTTCCGGACAGGCGGGACTATGGCTACACCTTC. V usage is TRBV6-5 and J usage is TRBJ1-2; 7 bases map to TRBD1. The CDR3 is 16 residues long. Germline CDR1 is MNHEY and CDR2 is SVGAGI. V shed 1 base and J 3 bases; nucleotides not matched to a gene: 8.

The chain links TRBV18 to TRBJ2-7; no clear D. The CDR3 has 14 amino acids. Trimming removed 5 bases from V and 3 bases from J, with 14 bases in between. CDR1 KGHSH and CDR2 LQKENI come from the germline V gene. The CDR3 is CASSTRTAGYEQYF. In nucleotides, the CDR3 is TGTGCCAGCTCAACCCGGACGGCCGGCTACGAGCAGTACTTC.

This clonotype occurred many times. V usage is TRBV5-1 and J usage is TRBJ2-6; D not certain. The germline V gene encodes CDR1 SGHRS and CDR2 YFSETQ. Trimming removed 4 bases from V and 2 bases from J, with 10 bases in between. This CDR3 has 15 amino acids. Here the CDR3 DNA reads TGCGCCAGCAGCGTTAACCGAGCTGGGGCCAACGTCCTGACTTTC. Translating gives CASSVNRAGANVLTF.

The table lists this clonotype with many counts. This sequence joins TRBV6-5 and TRBJ2-3; tentatively, D is TRBD1 or TRBD2 (6 bases each). V was shortened by 2 bases and J by 6 bases, with 15 bases between the two germline ends. The CDR3 has 15 residues. Germline V gene lookup returns CDR1 MNHEY and CDR2 SVGAGI. Here the CDR3 reads CASSYDGGPGDTQYF. CDR3 sequence (DNA): TGTGCCAGCAGTTACGACGGGGGCCCAGGCGATACGCAGTATTTT.

This clonotype showed up just a few times. This rearrangement joins TRBV3-1 to TRBJ2-5; 7 bases are shared with TRBD2. From germline, CDR1 is LGHDT and CDR2 YNNKEL (reference sequence). The CDR3 is 16 residues long. V trimming: 0 bases; J trimming: 5 bases; junction bases outside the gene matches: 9. The CDR3 region is CASSQDSPAGVETQYF. CDR3 DNA: TGTGCCAGCAGCCAAGATTCCCCGGCGGGGGTTGAGACCCAGTACTTC.

Many counts were recorded for this clonotype. The CDR3 region is CASSQRTGGNSPLHF. CDR3 coding DNA: TGTGCCAGCAGCCAAAGGACAGGGGGCAATTCACCCCTCCACTTT. The chain combines TRBV3-1 with TRBJ1-6, with 11 bases aligning to TRBD1. The CDR3 has 15 residues. With V trimmed by 2 bases and J by 7 bases, 1 base remained unmatched. CDR1 LGHDT and CDR2 YNNKEL come from the germline V gene (reference sequence).

This clonotype was seen at least ten times. The rearrangement uses TRBV7-3 and TRBJ2-2; D call uncertain. The CDR3 runs to 13 residues. With 2 bases removed from V and 5 bases from J, the gap between germline ends came to 6 bases. The germline CDR1 and CDR2 sequences are SGHTA and FQGTGA. The DNA of the CDR3 is TGTGCCAGCAGCTTATTGGCTACCGGGGAGCTGTTTTTT. This gives the protein CASSLLATGELFF.

This clonotype was recorded many times. The rearrangement uses TRBV20-1 and TRBJ2-7, with 7 bases matching TRBD2. V lost 5 bases, J lost 3 bases, and 7 bases stayed unmatched. CDR3 length: 13 amino acids. Germline CDR1 DFQATT, CDR2 SNEGSKA (reference sequence). CDR3 nucleotide sequence: TGCAGTGCTCCGACTAGCTATGGCTACGAGCAGTACTTC. It codes for CSAPTSYGYEQYF.

There are a few counts of this clonotype. This chain joins TRBV7-9 and TRBJ2-1; D is tentatively TRBD1 or TRBD2 (5 bases each). The CDR3 has 13 amino acids. Trimming removed 6 bases from V and 6 bases from J, with 12 bases in between. Germline-derived CDR1 and CDR2 are SEHNR and FQNEAQ (reference sequence). The CDR3 sequence is CASRTGPGNEQFF. The CDR3 DNA reads TGTGCCAGCAGGACGGGACCAGGCAATGAGCAGTTCTTC.

This rearrangement joins TRBV15 to TRBJ1-6; possible D gene TRBD1, 5 bases. The germline V and J ends were trimmed by 0 bases and 8 bases, with 14 bases remaining between them. In germline, CDR1 is LNHNV, CDR2 YYDKDF (reference sequence). This CDR3 is built from 16 residues. This CDR3 reads CATSRDRVPSYSPLHF. In nucleotides, the CDR3 is TGTGCCACCAGCAGAGACAGGGTACCCTCTTATTCACCCCTCCACTTT.

This clonotype was counted at least ten times. The chain combines TRBV18 with TRBJ2-7; no clear D. Trimming pared 3 bases from V and 4 bases from J, leaving 13 bases between. Germline V CDR1 and CDR2: KGHSH, LQKENI. The CDR3 covers 14 residues. Written as DNA, the CDR3 is TGTGCCAGCTCACCCGCGGAAAATCGTTACGAGCAGTACTTC. It specifies CASSPAENRYEQYF.

In its sample, this clonotype was seen many times. CDR3 in DNA: TGTGCCAGCAGCTTGGGACTAGCGGGGGCCTACAATGAGCAGTTCTTC. Its protein product is CASSLGLAGAYNEQFF. The chain carries TRBV7-2 and TRBJ2-1; TRBD2 aligns across 14 bases. The CDR3 is made up of 16 amino acids. Germline CDR1 and CDR2: SGHTA and FQGNSA. Losses at the gene ends were 3 bases for V and 2 bases for J; bases not matched to a gene: 0.

This clonotype was observed a handful of times. The chain carries TRBV7-9 and TRBJ2-7; a possible D gene is TRBD1 (6 bases). Germline assignment: CDR1 SEHNR and CDR2 FQNEAQ (reference sequence). V was pared by 1 base and J by 3 bases, with 13 bases between. This CDR3 is built from 15 residues. The CDR3 DNA follows: TGTGCCAGCAGCTTAGGGGGGCCTAGCCTCTACGAGCAGTACTTC. Residues: CASSLGGPSLYEQYF.

This clonotype showed up many times. One end of the junction fails to match germline, which may point to a read error. This sequence joins TRBV28 and TRBJ2-3; possible D gene TRBD2, 6 bases. Germline V gives CDR1 MDHEN, CDR2 SYDVKM. The CDR3 runs to 14 residues. CDR3 loop: CASNLGGGSDTQYF. The DNA for the CDR3 is TGTGCCAGCAATTTAGGTGGGGGGTCAGATACGCAGTATTTT.

This clonotype was recorded a few times. The chain is built from TRBV7-2 and TRBJ2-7; 7 nucleotides match TRBD1. The CDR3 is 14 amino acids. V lost 5 bases, J lost 4 bases, and 8 bases stayed unmatched. The germline CDR1 and CDR2 sequences are SGHTA and FQGNSA. The CDR3 sequence is CASSGPGQIYEQYF. The CDR3 DNA is TGTGCCAGCAGCGGACCGGGACAGATTTACGAGCAGTACTTC.

This clonotype occurred many times. The V gene is TRBV5-1, the J gene TRBJ2-3; no clear D. There are 13 residues in the CDR3. In germline, CDR1 is SGHRS, CDR2 YFSETQ. V shed 4 bases and J shed 4 bases, with 10 bases lying between them. The CDR3 loop reads CASSQDSPDTQYF. The CDR3 DNA reads TGCGCCAGCAGCCAAGACTCCCCAGATACGCAGTATTTT. Using reference TRBV5-1 and TRBJ2-3 for the parts outside the CDR3, the full variable domain is KAGVTQTPRYLIKTRGQQVTLSCSPISGHRSVSWYQQTPGQGLQFLFEYFSETQRNKGNFPGRFSGRQFSNSRSEMNVSTLELGDSALYLCASSQDSPDTQYFGPGTRLTVL.

This clonotype was seen ten or more times. The chain has TRBV12-3 or TRBV12-4 and TRBJ1-5; D unresolved. V was clipped by 5 bases and J by 2 bases, with 7 bases between them. There are 13 residues in the CDR3. The chain's CDR3 is CASSPNRNQPQHF. Here the CDR3 DNA reads TGTGCCAGCAGTCCGAATCGCAATCAGCCCCAGCATTTT.

V usage is TRBV2 and J usage is TRBJ1-1; D gene ambiguous. Per the germline V gene, CDR1 is SNHLY and CDR2 is FYNNEI. The V gene lost 5 bases and the J gene lost 6 bases, with 10 bases spanning the gap. This CDR3 comprises 12 residues. The CDR3 reads CASSRGGAEAFF. The DNA for the CDR3 is TGTGCCAGCAGTCGGGGTGGCGCTGAAGCTTTCTTT. Filled out from reference TRBV2 and TRBJ1-1, the complete variable domain reads EPEVTQTPSHQVTQMGQEVILRCVPISNHLYFYWYRQILGQKVEFLVSFYNNEISEKSEIFDDQFSVERPDGSNFTLKIRSTKLEDSAMYFCASSRGGAEAFFGQGTRLTVV.

This sequence joins TRBV18 and TRBJ2-1; D is possibly TRBD2 (6 bases). The CDR3 spans 13 residues. The germline V and J ends were trimmed by 5 bases and 5 bases, with 10 bases remaining between them. Germline loops: CDR1 KGHSH, CDR2 LQKENI. The chain's CDR3 is CASSTGSHNEQFF. The CDR3 DNA is TGTGCCAGCTCAACCGGGAGCCACAATGAGCAGTTCTTC. Supplemented by reference TRBV18 and TRBJ2-1, the full variable domain reads NAGVMQNPRHLVRRRGQEARLRCSPMKGHSHVYWYRQLPEEGLKFMVYLQKENIIDESGMPKERFSAEFPKEGPSILRIQQVVRGDSAAYFCASSTGSHNEQFFGPGTRLTVL.

This sequence joins TRBV27 and TRBJ2-1; 11 bases agree with TRBD2. The CDR3 covers 15 residues. The V gene end was trimmed by 6 bases and the J gene end by 6 bases; junction bases not matched to a gene: 7. Germline CDR1 is MNHEY and CDR2 is SMNVEV (reference sequence). CDR3 bases: TGTGCCAGCAGGCCGACTAGCGGGGTTTTCAATGAGCAGTTCTTC. Translation: CASRPTSGVFNEQFF.

This clonotype has just a few counts. J is TRBJ1-2 and V is TRBV14; tentatively, D is TRBD1 (6 bases). Trimming left V 0 bases short and J 2 bases short, with 16 bases between. The germline V gene has CDR1 SGHDN and CDR2 FVKESK. This CDR3 is built from 17 residues. The CDR3 here is CASSQDRRGEGNYGYTF. The CDR3 bases are TGTGCCAGCAGCCAAGACCGCAGGGGCGAGGGGAACTATGGCTACACCTTC.

Ten or more counts support this clonotype. As DNA, the CDR3 is TGTGCCGGGGACAGGTTGAACACTGAAGCTTTCTTT. It translates to CAGDRLNTEAFF. The genes are TRBV30 and TRBJ1-1; 8 positions agree with TRBD1. This CDR3 spans 12 amino acids. The germline V gene has CDR1 GTSNPN and CDR2 SVGIG (reference sequence). The V and J ends lost 8 bases and 0 bases, in that order; junction bases with no gene match: 2.

This clonotype has ten or more counts. The rearrangement links TRBV12-3 or TRBV12-4 to TRBJ1-1; no firm D call. Trimming cost V 8 bases and J 4 bases, with 20 bases left between them. The CDR3 extends over 15 amino acids. The CDR3 protein is CASHARVGRTTEAFF. The CDR3 nucleotides are TGTGCCAGCCACGCTCGAGTAGGGCGGACCACTGAAGCTTTCTTT.

This chain uses TRBV6-1 with TRBJ2-5; 8 nucleotides line up with TRBD2. This CDR3 spans 16 amino acids. The germline V gene encodes CDR1 MNHNS and CDR2 SASEGT. V was pared by 5 bases and J by 4 bases, with 12 bases of the junction left unmatched. CDR3: CASSRERGPRGETQYF. CDR3 nucleotide sequence: TGTGCCAGCAGTAGGGAGCGGGGGCCCCGAGGAGAGACCCAGTACTTC.

This clonotype was seen more than once but under ten times. J is TRBJ2-2 and V is TRBV13; D is ambiguous. This CDR3 contains 14 residues. Germline loops: CDR1 PRHDT, CDR2 FYEKMQ (reference sequence). V lost 5 bases, J lost 2 bases, and 9 bases lay in between. Here the CDR3 reads CASSVQDNTGELFF. CDR3 nucleotides: TGTGCCAGCAGCGTACAAGATAACACCGGGGAGCTGTTTTTT.

This clonotype was seen many times. The chain is built from TRBV18 and TRBJ1-5; D might be TRBD1 (6 bases). The CDR3 length is 15 residues. V lost 2 bases, J lost 5 bases, and 13 bases lay in between. CDR1 is KGHSH and CDR2 is LQKENI in the germline V gene. CDR3: CASSPNGGSDQPQHF. The CDR3 DNA sequence: TGTGCCAGCTCACCAAACGGGGGCTCAGATCAGCCCCAGCATTTT.

The chain employs TRBV29-1 and TRBJ2-5; TRBD1 matches at 10 bases. Losses at the gene ends were 6 bases for V and 4 bases for J; bases not matched to a gene: 8. This CDR3 region has 14 residues. The germline V gene has CDR1 SQVTM and CDR2 ANQGSEA. Here the CDR3 DNA reads TGCAGCGTGTCCGGGACAGGGGTCCTAGAGACCCAGTACTTC. This gives the protein CSVSGTGVLETQYF. The entire variable domain, with the rest obtained from reference TRBV29-1 and TRBJ2-5, is as follows: SAVISQKPSRDICQRGTSLTIQCQVDSQVTMMFWYRQQPGQSLTLIATANQGSEATYESGFVIDKFPISRPNLTFSTLTVSNMSPEDSSIYLCSVSGTGVLETQYFGPGTRLLVL.

In its sample, this clonotype was seen a few times. This chain uses TRBV5-6 with TRBJ1-2; no clear D gene. The germline V gene encodes CDR1 SGHDT and CDR2 YYEEEE. V was pared by 4 bases and J by 4 bases, with 8 bases between. The CDR3 consists of 12 residues. CDR3 in DNA: TGTGCCAGCAGCCCCGGCCGCTATGGCTACACCTTC. Encoded protein: CASSPGRYGYTF.

This chain connects TRBV9 to TRBJ2-3; 8 nucleotides line up with TRBD2. The CDR3 contains 16 residues. The V segment lost 4 bases and the J segment 2 bases; nucleotides outside the gene matches: 9. Germline-derived CDR1 and CDR2 are SGDLS and YYNGEE. CDR3 in amino acids: CASSSRFSGATDTQYF. The CDR3 nucleotides are TGTGCCAGCAGCTCCCGTTTTAGCGGGGCCACAGATACGCAGTATTTT.